This T cell receptor beta chain was documented in a study of blood T cell repertoires in COVID-19. The wider study: From T cells, B-cell-depleted T cells, or PBMCs came the material, which was cDNA or gDNA.

The CDR3 is 12 amino acids. V was cut by 6 bases and J by 10 bases, with 10 bases left in between. This clone was counted once. Original processing methods: From reference gene primer amplification, estimates of nucleated cell counts were derived. TCRdb's table, derived via immunoSEQ multiplex PCR, lists solely in-frame clones and lacks some. Clone size and V and J calls were adopted from that table, with D and trimming inferred from the DNA. Of about 170,000 clones detected, approximately 86% appear once; the ten largest clones hold 6.9%. Patients from Seattle were sampled longitudinally, starting during active infection.

The chain links TRBV12-3 or TRBV12-4 to TRBJ1-6; no clear D. The receptor comes from a man older than 75 with COVID-19, enrolled during active disease. The specimen was peripheral blood. CDR3 loop: CASSHRNSPLHF. For the CDR3, the DNA is TGTGCCAGCAGCCACAGAAACTCACCCCTCCACTTT.